The source of this T cell receptor beta chain is a study of CD8 T cells in ankylosing spondylitis. Study findings and constraints: According to the report, clones linked to the disease were significantly enriched in matched synovial fluid samples taken from ankylosing spondylitis patients. Disease-linked clones had a CD8+ phenotype and relatively low frequency in peripheral blood.

Germline V gene data show CDR1 as SGDLS and CDR2 as YYNGEE. V lost 3 bases and J lost 9, with 24 bases in between. CDR3 length: 17 amino acids. This clonotype appeared many times. What it binds is unknown. The authors made TCR beta libraries by quantitative 5'-RACE with molecular barcodes. TCRdb fed the 5' RACE reads into MiXCR, producing one record per CDR3 protein. The repertoire holds about 25,000 distinct CDR3 sequences, with 2.5% to 3% as singletons. The sequencing sample was made of blood, either unsorted or a sorted T cell fraction (not recorded which). This chain joins TRBV9 and TRBJ2-2; a possible D gene is TRBD2 (7 bases). This receptor was identified in a female donor with ankylosing spondylitis or in good health (not recorded which). The chain's CDR3 is CASSALSGTGGQRELFF. The DNA of the CDR3 is TGTGCCAGCAGCGCTCTATCCGGGACCGGGGGGCAGAGGGAGCTGTTTTTT.